The 11 T cell receptor beta chains below all came from one sample that was sequenced in a study of neurological immune-mediated disorders. In TCRdb, the 5' RACE reads were re-called with MiXCR into one record per CDR3 protein. The repertoire consists of approximately 80,000 distinct CDR3 sequences, with 5.8% occurring once and the leading ten covering 7.9%. The time point: longitudinal time-point 2. The sample was PBMCs. The receptors were gathered from a woman aged 55-69 years with multiple sclerosis.

This clonotype was found many times. This sequence joins TRBV6-1 and TRBJ1-6, with D hard to call. Germline CDR1 is MNHNS and CDR2 is SASEGT. Trimming stripped 1 base from V and 8 bases from J, with 9 bases between. The length of the CDR3 is 14 residues. The CDR3 protein is CASSEGISYSPLHF. CDR3 coding DNA: TGTGCCAGCAGTGAAGGCATTTCTTATTCACCCCTCCACTTT.

This clonotype was detected many times. V usage is TRBV20-1 and J usage is TRBJ2-3, with no clear D. Looked up from germline, CDR1 is DFQATT and CDR2 is SNEGSKA (reference sequence). The CDR3 is made up of 12 amino acids. Trimming removed 3 bases from V and 0 bases from J, with 4 bases in between. The DNA of the CDR3 is TGCAGTGCTAGGGGGAGCACAGATACGCAGTATTTT. This gives the protein CSARGSTDTQYF.

The chain is built from TRBV20-1 and TRBJ1-1; 9 bases fit TRBD1. CDR1 and CDR2 (germline): DFQATT, SNEGSKA (reference sequence). The ends lost 3 bases at V and 1 base at J; junction bases unmatched: 3. The CDR3 has 14 residues. The CDR3 DNA is TGCAGTGCTAGGGGGGGACAGGGGAACACTGAAGCTTTCTTT. Its protein product is CSARGGQGNTEAFF.

In its sample, this clonotype was seen many times. The chain recombines TRBV5-1 with TRBJ2-3; D may match TRBD1 or TRBD2 (5 bases each). V dropped 5 bases and J dropped 7 bases, with 17 bases sitting between them. CDR3 length: 14 residues. CDR1 is SGHRS, CDR2 YFSETQ, per germline. CDR3 in amino acids: CASRHGTDVNTQYF. The CDR3, as DNA: TGCGCCAGCAGGCACGGGACCGACGTAAATACGCAGTATTTT.

J is TRBJ2-3 and V is TRBV11-2; the match to TRBD1 covers 8 bases. Germline V CDR1 and CDR2: SGHAT, FQNNGV. The CDR3 is 14 residues long. The trim removed 5 bases at V and 7 bases at J, leaving 8 bases unmatched. This CDR3 reads CASSRGQGVNTQYF. CDR3 coding DNA: TGTGCCAGCAGCCGAGGACAGGGTGTCAATACGCAGTATTTT.

A note on this clonotype: Just one base apart from a much larger clone, this may be a read error. The chain has TRBV5-1 and TRBJ2-7; D not certain. V was cut by 5 bases and J by 0 bases, with 18 bases left in between. The CDR3 totals 16 residues. Germline lookup yields CDR1 SGHRS and CDR2 YFSETQ. The CDR3 protein is CASRGPSSGNSYEQYF. The DNA of the CDR3 is TGCGCCAGCAGGGGCCCTAGTTCGGGCAACTCCTACGAGCAGTACTTC.

Notes on this clonotype: Germline is not matched at one junction end, which may reflect a read error. The rearrangement links TRBV20-1 to TRBJ2-3, with D tentatively TRBD2 (5 bases). Germline CDR1 DFQATT, CDR2 SNEGSKA (reference sequence). The CDR3 covers 14 residues. The CDR3: CSASVGAATYTQYF. CDR3 in DNA: TGCAGTGCTAGCGTGGGAGCTGCCACATATACGCAGTATTTT.

This clonotype appeared a few times. The V call is TRBV27, the J call TRBJ2-1, with D unresolved. The V and J ends lost 10 bases and 3 bases respectively, with 13 bases between them. The length of the CDR3 is 13 residues. Per germline, CDR1 MNHEY and CDR2 SMNVEV (reference sequence). The CDR3 protein is CATRAELYNEQFF. The DNA for the CDR3 is TGTGCCACCCGGGCAGAGCTCTACAATGAGCAGTTCTTC.

CDR3 loop: CAISDRFGESKQYF. The CDR3 nucleotides are TGTGCCATCAGTGATAGGTTTGGGGAGTCAAAGCAGTACTTC. The genes are TRBV10-3 and TRBJ2-7, with a tentative D call TRBD2 (5 bases). The CDR3 consists of 14 residues. CDR1 ENHRY and CDR2 SYGVKD come from the germline V gene. V was cut by 3 bases and J by 8 bases, with 17 bases left in between.

Concerning this clonotype itself: A much more abundant neighbour one base away suggests this may be a read error. This sequence joins TRBV28 and TRBJ2-3; 7 bases are a match to TRBD2. The CDR3 has 15 amino acids. V lost 4 bases and J lost 5; bases outside the gene matches: 9. Germline CDR1 reads MDHEN; CDR2 reads SYDVKM. CDR3 protein: CASSYQRGWVDTQYF. The CDR3 bases are TGTGCCAGCAGTTACCAGCGGGGCTGGGTAGATACGCAGTATTTT.

This clonotype was recorded many times. The genes are TRBV7-9 and TRBJ2-2; D is perhaps TRBD2 (6 bases). Trimming took off 1 base at V and 7 bases at J, with 10 bases between the two ends. Germline loops: CDR1 SEHNR, CDR2 FQNEAQ (reference sequence). CDR3 length: 14 residues. The CDR3 region is CASSLERGIGELFF. DNA for the CDR3: TGTGCCAGCAGCTTAGAACGGGGGATCGGGGAGCTGTTTTTT.